This T cell receptor (beta chain) was identified during a study of blood T cell repertoires in COVID-19. Data came from immunoSEQ multiplex PCR; TCRdb stores just in-frame clones and leaves some out. This sample has roughly 74,000 clones; approximately 90% occur once, and the top ten carry around 1.2%. The study drew participants aged about 18 to 95 years from around 24 US areas. The CDR3 totals 14 residues. Trimming left V 7 bases short and J 2 bases short, with 12 bases between. Germline V gives CDR1 MNHEY, CDR2 SVGAGI. The J gene is TRBJ1-3, the V gene TRBV6-5; D is perhaps TRBD1 (6 bases). The sequenced material came from PBMCs or T cells enriched from blood (not recorded which). This clonotype was sampled from a woman aged 45-59 years with acute COVID-19. CDR3 DNA: TGTGCCAGCACTCCGGACAGAACTGGAAACACCATATATTTT. It translates to CASTPDRTGNTIYF.